This T cell receptor beta chain originates from a study of identical twins. Points from the study as a whole: Zero-insertion analyses were open to partial confounding by invariant MAIT and iNKT cells.

Trimming took 1 base from V and 3 from J; bases not matched to a gene: 8. This CDR3 is built from 17 residues. In germline, CDR1 is SGHAT, CDR2 FQNNGV. Worth noting for this clonotype: Its antigen remains unidentified.

TCRdb redid the calling of the 5' RACE reads with MiXCR, one entry per CDR3 protein. The sample holds some 1,700,000 distinct CDR3 sequences, about 32% seen once. The chain combines TRBV11-2 with TRBJ1-5, with 8 bases lining up with TRBD1. Sequenced sample: cord blood. The receptor comes from a newborn girl in good health. For the CDR3, the DNA is TGTGCCAGCAGCTTAGCCCGGACAGGGAGGTCCAATCAGCCCCAGCATTTT. This sequence encodes CASSLARTGRSNQPQHF.